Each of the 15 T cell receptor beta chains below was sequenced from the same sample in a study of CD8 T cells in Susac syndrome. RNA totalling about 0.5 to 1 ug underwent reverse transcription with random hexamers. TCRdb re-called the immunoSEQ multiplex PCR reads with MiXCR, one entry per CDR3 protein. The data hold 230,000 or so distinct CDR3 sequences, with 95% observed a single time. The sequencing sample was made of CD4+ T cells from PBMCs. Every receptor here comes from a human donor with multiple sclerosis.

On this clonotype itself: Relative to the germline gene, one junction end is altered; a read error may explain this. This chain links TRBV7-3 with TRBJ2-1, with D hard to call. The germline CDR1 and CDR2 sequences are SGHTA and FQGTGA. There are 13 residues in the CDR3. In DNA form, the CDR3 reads TGTGCCAGCAGCCCCCGCCTCTACCATGAGCAGTTCTTC. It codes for CASSPRLYHEQFF.

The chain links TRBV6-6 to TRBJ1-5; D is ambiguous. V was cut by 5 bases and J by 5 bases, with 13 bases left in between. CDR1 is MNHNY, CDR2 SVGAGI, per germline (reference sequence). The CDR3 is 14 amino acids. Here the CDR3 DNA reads TGTGCCAGCAGTACGTCAGGAGGTTATCAGCCCCAGCATTTT. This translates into CASSTSGGYQPQHF.

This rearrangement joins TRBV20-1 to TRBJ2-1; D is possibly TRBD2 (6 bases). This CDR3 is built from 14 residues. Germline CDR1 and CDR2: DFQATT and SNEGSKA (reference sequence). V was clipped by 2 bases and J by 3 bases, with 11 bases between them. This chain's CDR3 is CSARSWGDYNEQFF. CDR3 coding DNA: TGCAGTGCTAGAAGCTGGGGGGACTACAATGAGCAGTTCTTC.

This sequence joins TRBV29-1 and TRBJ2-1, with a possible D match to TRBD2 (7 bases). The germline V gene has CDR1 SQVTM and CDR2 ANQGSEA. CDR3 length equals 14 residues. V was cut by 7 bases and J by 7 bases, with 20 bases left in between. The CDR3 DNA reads TGCAGCGCCCACAGGGCAGCGGGAAGGAATGAGCAGTTCTTC. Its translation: CSAHRAAGRNEQFF.

The CDR3 nucleotides are TGCAGTGCTAGAGATGGAGGGGCGCGGGATGAGCAGTTCTTC. Amino acids: CSARDGGARDEQFF. The gene calls are TRBV20-1 and TRBJ2-1; D may be TRBD2 (6 bases). V was shortened by 0 bases and J by 8 bases, with 14 bases between the two germline ends. The germline V gene encodes CDR1 DFQATT and CDR2 SNEGSKA (reference sequence). The CDR3 is 14 residues long.

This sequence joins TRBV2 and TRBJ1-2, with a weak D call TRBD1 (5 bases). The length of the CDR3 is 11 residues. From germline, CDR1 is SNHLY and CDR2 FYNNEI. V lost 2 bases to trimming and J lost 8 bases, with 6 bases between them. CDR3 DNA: TGTGCCAGCAGTGAATGGGGCGGCTACACCTTC. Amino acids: CASSEWGGYTF.

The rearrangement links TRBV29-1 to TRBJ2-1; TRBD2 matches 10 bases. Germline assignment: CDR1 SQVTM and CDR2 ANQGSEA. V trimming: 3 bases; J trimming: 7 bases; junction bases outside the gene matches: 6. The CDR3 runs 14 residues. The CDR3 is CSVDLAGVGNEQFF. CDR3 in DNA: TGCAGCGTTGACCTAGCGGGAGTTGGTAATGAGCAGTTCTTC.

The CDR3 bases are TGTGCCACCAGCAGGGGCTTTAGGGCTAGCGGCTCTGGCTACGAGCAGTACTTC. It is translated as CATSRGFRASGSGYEQYF. V usage is TRBV15 and J usage is TRBJ2-7; 7 nucleotides match TRBD2. The germline V gene has CDR1 LNHNV and CDR2 YYDKDF (reference sequence). The CDR3 spans 18 residues. Losses at the gene ends were 3 bases for V and 3 bases for J; bases not matched to a gene: 17.

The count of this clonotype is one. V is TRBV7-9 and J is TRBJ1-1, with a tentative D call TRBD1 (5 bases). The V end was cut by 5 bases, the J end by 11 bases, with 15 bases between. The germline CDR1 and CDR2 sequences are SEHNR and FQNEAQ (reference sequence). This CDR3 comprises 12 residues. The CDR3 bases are TGTGCCAGCAGCCCAAAGGGACCCTGGGCTTTCTTT. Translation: CASSPKGPWAFF.

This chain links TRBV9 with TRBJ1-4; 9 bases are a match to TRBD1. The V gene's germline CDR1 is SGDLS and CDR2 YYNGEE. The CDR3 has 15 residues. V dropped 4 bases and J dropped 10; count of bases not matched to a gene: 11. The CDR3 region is CASSSGTGSGGKLFF. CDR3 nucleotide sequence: TGTGCCAGCAGCTCCGGGACAGGGTCCGGTGGAAAACTGTTTTTT.

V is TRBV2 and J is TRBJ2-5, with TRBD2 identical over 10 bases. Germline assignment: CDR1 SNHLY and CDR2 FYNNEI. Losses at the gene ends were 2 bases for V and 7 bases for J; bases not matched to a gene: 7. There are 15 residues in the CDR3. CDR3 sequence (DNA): TGTGCCAGCAGTGAATCTAGCGGGAGTGGGGGGACCCAGTACTTC. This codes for CASSESSGSGGTQYF.

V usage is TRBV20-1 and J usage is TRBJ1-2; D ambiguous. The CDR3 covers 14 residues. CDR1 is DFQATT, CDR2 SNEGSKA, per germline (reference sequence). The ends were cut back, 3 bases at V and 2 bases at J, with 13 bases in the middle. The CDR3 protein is CSARNPLGNYGYTF. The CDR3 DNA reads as TGCAGTGCTAGGAATCCCCTGGGGAACTATGGCTACACCTTC.

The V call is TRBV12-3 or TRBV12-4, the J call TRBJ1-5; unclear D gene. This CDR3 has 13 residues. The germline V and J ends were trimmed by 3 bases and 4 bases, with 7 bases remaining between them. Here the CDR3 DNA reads TGTGCCAGCAGTTTCCAAGGGAATCAGCCCCAGCATTTT. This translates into CASSFQGNQPQHF.

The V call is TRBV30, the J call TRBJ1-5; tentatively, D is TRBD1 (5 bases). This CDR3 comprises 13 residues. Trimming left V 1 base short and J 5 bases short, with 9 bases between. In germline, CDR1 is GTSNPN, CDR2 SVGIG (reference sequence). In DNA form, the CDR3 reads TGTGCCTGGAGTGGTCAGGGACATCAGCCCCAGCATTTT. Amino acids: CAWSGQGHQPQHF.

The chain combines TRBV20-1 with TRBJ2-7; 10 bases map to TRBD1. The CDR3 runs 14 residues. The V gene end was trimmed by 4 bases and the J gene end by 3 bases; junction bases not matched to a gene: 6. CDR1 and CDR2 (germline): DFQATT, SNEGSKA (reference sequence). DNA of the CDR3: TGCAGTGCTACTCACGGGACAGGGGACTACGAGCAGTACTTC. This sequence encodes CSATHGTGDYEQYF.